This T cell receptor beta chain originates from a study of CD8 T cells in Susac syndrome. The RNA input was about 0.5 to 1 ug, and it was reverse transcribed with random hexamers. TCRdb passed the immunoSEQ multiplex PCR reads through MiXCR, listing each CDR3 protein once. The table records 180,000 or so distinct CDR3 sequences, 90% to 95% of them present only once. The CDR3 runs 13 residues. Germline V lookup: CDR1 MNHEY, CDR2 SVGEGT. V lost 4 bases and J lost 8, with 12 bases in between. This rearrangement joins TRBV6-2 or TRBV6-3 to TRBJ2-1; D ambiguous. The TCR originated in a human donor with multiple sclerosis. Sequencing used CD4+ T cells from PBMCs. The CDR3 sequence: CASSSFRAHEQFF. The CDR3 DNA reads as TGTGCCAGCAGTTCCTTCCGAGCCCATGAGCAGTTCTTC.